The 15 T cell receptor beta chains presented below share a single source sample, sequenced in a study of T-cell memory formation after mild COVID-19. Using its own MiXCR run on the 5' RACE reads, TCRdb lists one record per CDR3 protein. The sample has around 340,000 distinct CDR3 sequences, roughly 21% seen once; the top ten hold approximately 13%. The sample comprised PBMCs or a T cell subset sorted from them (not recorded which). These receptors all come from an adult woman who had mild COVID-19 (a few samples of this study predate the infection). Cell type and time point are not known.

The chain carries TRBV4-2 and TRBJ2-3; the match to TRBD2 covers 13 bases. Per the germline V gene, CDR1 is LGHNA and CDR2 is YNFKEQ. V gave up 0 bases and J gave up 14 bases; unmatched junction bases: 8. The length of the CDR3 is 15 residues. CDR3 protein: CASSQDPTSGGERYF. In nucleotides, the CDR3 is TGTGCCAGCAGCCAAGATCCCACTAGCGGGGGGGAGAGGTATTTT.

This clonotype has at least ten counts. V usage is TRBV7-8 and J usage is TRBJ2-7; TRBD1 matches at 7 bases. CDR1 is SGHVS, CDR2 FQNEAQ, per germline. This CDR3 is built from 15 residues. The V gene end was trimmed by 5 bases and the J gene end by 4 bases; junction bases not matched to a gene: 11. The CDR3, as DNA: TGTGCCAGCAGCAGACGTACAGGGGTGATGTACGAGCAGTACTTC. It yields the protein CASSRRTGVMYEQYF.

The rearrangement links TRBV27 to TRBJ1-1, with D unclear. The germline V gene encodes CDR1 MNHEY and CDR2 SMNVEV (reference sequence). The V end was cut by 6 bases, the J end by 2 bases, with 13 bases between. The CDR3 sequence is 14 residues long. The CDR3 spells CASRLSTANTEAFF. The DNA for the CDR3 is TGTGCCAGCAGACTTTCTACTGCTAACACTGAAGCTTTCTTT.

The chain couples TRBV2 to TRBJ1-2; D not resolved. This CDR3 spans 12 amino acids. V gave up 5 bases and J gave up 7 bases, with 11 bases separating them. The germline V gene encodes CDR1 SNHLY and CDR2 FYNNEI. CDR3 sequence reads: CASSRTERGYTF. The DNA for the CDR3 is TGTGCCAGCAGTAGGACCGAGCGTGGCTACACCTTC.

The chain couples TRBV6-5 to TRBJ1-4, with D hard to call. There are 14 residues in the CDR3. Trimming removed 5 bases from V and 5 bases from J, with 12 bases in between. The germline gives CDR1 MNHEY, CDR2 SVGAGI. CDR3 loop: CASSPDTGNEKLFF. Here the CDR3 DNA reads TGTGCCAGCAGTCCCGACACGGGAAATGAAAAACTGTTTTTT.

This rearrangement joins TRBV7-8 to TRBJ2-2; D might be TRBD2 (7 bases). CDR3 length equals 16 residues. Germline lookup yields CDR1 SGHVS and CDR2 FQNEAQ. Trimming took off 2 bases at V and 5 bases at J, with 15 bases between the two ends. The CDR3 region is CASSLPGGATTGELFF. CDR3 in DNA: TGTGCCAGCAGCTTACCTGGGGGGGCGACGACCGGGGAGCTGTTTTTT. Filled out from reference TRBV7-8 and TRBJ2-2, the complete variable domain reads GAGVSQSPRYKVAKRGQDVALRCDPISGHVSLFWYQQALGQGPEFLTYFQNEAQLDKSGLPSDRFFAERPEGSVSTLKIQRTQQEDSAVYLCASSLPGGATTGELFFGEGSRLTVL.

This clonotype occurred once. DNA of the CDR3: TGTGCCAGCAGTTTAGGGAAAGGGGGCTTCTCTGGCTACACCTTC. It codes for CASSLGKGGFSGYTF. The V gene is TRBV12-3 or TRBV12-4, the J gene TRBJ1-2, with 7 bases aligning to TRBD1. Unmatched junction bases numbered 9, after V lost 1 base and J lost 7 bases. The CDR3 spans 15 residues.

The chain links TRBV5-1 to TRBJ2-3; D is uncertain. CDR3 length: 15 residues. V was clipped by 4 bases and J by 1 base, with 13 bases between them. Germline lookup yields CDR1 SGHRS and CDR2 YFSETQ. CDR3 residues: CASSLGLTGTDTQYF. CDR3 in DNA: TGCGCCAGCAGCCTGGGCCTCACTGGCACAGATACGCAGTATTTT.

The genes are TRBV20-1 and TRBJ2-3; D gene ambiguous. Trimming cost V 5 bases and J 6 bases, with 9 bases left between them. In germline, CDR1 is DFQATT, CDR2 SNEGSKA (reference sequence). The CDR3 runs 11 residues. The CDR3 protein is CSAQTPDTQYF. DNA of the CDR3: TGCAGTGCTCAGACCCCGGATACGCAGTATTTT.

For the CDR3, the DNA is TGCGCCAGCAGCTTGGAACCTCACGGGGAGCTGTTTTTT. Translation: CASSLEPHGELFF. The gene calls are TRBV5-1 and TRBJ2-2; the D is unclear. Germline assignment: CDR1 SGHRS and CDR2 YFSETQ. The V gene lost 0 bases and the J gene lost 7 bases, with 7 bases spanning the gap. There are 13 residues in the CDR3.

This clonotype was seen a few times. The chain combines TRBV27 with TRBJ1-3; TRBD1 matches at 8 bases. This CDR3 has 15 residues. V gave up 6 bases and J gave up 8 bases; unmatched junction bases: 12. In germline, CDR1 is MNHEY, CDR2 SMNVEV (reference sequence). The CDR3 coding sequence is TGTGCCAGCAGGCCTTTTGGACAGGGCGCAGACACCATATATTTT. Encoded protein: CASRPFGQGADTIYF.

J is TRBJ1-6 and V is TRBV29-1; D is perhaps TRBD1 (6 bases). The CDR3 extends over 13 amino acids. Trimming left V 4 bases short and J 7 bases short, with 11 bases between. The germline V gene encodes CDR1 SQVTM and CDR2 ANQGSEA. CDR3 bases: TGCAGCGTTGCGCGGGACACCAATTCACCCCTCCACTTT. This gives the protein CSVARDTNSPLHF.

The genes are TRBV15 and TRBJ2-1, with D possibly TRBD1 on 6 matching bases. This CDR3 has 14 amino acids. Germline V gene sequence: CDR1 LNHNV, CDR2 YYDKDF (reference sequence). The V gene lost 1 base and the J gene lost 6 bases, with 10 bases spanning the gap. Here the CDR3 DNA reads TGTGCCACCAGCAGAGTAAGGGGGTTCAATGAGCAGTTCTTC. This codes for CATSRVRGFNEQFF.

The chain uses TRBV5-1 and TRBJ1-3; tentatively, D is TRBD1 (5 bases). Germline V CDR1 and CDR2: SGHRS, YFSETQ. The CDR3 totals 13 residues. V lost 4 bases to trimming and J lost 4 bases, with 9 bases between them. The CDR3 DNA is TGCGCCAGCAGCGACAGCAACGGAAACACCATATATTTT. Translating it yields CASSDSNGNTIYF.

CDR3 residues: CASSVTSGHTDTQYF. The CDR3 nucleotides are TGTGCCAGCAGCGTGACTAGCGGGCACACAGATACGCAGTATTTT. This chain connects TRBV9 to TRBJ2-3; 10 bases line up with TRBD2. After removal of 2 bases from V and 2 bases from J, the junction contained 2 bases not matched to a gene. Germline loops: CDR1 SGDLS, CDR2 YYNGEE. The CDR3 has 15 residues.